This TCR beta chain was recovered during a study of control samples from healthy donors and cancer patients. This CDR3 is 14 amino acids long. Trimming removed 5 bases from V and 8 bases from J; junction bases left unmatched: 8. Germline V lookup: CDR1 KGHDR, CDR2 SFDVKD. The repertoire was sequenced with immunoSEQ multiplex PCR; TCRdb's copy has only in-frame clones and lacks some. This repertoire shows approximately 170,000 clones, around nine tenths found once; its top ten account for approximately 0.7%. The origin of this receptor is a woman younger than 45 in good health. The V call is TRBV24-1, the J call TRBJ2-7, with TRBD1 matching 10 bases. Sequencing input: blood. CDR3 in amino acids: CATSAGTGAMQQYF. The DNA of the CDR3 is TGTGCCACCAGTGCCGGGACAGGGGCAATGCAGCAGTACTTC.